Included here is one TCR beta chain sequence, with context. Its antigen is not identified. CDR3 size: 12 residues. Germline assignment: CDR1 MNHNS and CDR2 SASEGT. V gave up 7 bases and J gave up 3 bases, with 10 bases separating them. This record comes from a study of CD8 T cells in ankylosing spondylitis. Libraries for TCR beta were made by quantitative 5'-RACE with molecular barcodes. Using its own MiXCR run on the 5' RACE reads, TCRdb lists one record per CDR3 protein. The sample holds a few hundred thousand distinct CDR3 sequences, roughly 22% seen once. Whole-study findings and limits: The study identified a TCR beta motif of under ten highly homologous variants that appeared characteristic of ankylosing spondylitis blood.

The gene calls are TRBV6-1 and TRBJ2-7; maybe TRBD1 (6 bases). This receptor was identified in a male donor with ankylosing spondylitis or in good health (not recorded which). The sequencing input was blood, either unsorted or a sorted T cell fraction (not recorded which). The CDR3 is CASTDRFYEQYF. Here the CDR3 DNA reads TGTGCCAGCACCGACAGGTTCTACGAGCAGTACTTC.